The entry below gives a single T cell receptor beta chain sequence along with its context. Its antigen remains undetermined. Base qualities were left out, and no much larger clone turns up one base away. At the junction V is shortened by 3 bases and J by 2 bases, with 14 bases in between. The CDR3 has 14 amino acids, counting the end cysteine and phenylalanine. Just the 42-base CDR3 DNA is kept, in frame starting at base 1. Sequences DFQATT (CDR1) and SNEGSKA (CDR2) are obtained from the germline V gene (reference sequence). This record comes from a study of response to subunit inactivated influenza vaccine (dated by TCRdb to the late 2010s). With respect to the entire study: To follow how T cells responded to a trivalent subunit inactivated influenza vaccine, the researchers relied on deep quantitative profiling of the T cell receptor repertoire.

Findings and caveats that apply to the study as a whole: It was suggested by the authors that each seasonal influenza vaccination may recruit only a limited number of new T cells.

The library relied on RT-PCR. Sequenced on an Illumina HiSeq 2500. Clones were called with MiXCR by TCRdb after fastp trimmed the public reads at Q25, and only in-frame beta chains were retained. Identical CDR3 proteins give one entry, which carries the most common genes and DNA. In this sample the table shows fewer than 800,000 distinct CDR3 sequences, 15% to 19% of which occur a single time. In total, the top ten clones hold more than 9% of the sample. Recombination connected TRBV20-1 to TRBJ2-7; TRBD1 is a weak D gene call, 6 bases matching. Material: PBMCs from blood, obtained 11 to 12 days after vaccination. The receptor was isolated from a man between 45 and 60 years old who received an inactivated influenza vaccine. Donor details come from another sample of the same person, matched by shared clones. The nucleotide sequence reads TGCAGTGCTAGGTTGTCGGGACAACCCTACGAGCAGTACTTC. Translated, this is CSARLSGQPYEQYF.